This entry features one TCR beta chain sequence. The entry originates in a study of blood T cell repertoires in COVID-19. At the level of the study: T cells, B-cell-depleted T cells, or PBMCs provided the cDNA or gDNA that served as material.

In the study's own analysis: By means of reference gene primer amplification, nucleated cell counts were estimated. The data were produced by immunoSEQ multiplex PCR, yet TCRdb's version contains in-frame clones alone and is incomplete. D and trimming come from the DNA, and the V and J calls and clone size come from that table. The sample consists of about 83,000 clones, 87% of them appearing once. The TCR comes from a man between 60 and 75 years old with acute or convalescent COVID-19. Material: peripheral blood.

As DNA, the CDR3 is TGTGCCAGTAGTTTGACAGCCAGCTACTATGGCTACACCTTC. Translated, it gives CASSLTASYYGYTF. The chain combines TRBV19 with TRBJ1-2; weak D call: TRBD1 (5 bases). Germline CDR1 LNHDA, CDR2 SQIVND (reference sequence). The CDR3 extends over 14 amino acids. The V and J ends lost 5 bases and 3 bases respectively, with 13 bases between them.